This TCR beta chain emerged from a study of T cells after yellow fever vaccination. Study-wide findings and caveats: Weaker, the secondary response peaked sooner, at day 5 versus 15. Abundant contaminating clonotypes from the bulk population could appear in FACS-sorted repertoires. Boosting was followed by the reappearance of most primary-vaccination clones (roughly 95% CD4, around 86% CD8).

This clonotype was found many times. The antigen is undetermined. Germline V CDR1 and CDR2: SGHVS, FNYEAQ. The V and J ends lost 4 bases and 2 bases respectively, with 12 bases between them. This CDR3 has 15 amino acids. They built TCR cDNA with 5'RACE template switching, a step that put in a universal primer site and UMIs. One entry per CDR3 protein results from TCRdb running MiXCR on the 5' RACE reads. The sample yields tens of thousands of distinct CDR3 sequences, about 7.7% seen once. V and J are TRBV7-6 and TRBJ2-1; D is perhaps TRBD1 (5 bases). This receptor was taken from a man aged 25-45 years who received the YFV17D yellow fever vaccine. Material: CD8+ T cells sorted from PBMCs, obtained on the day of the yellow fever booster vaccination. Here the CDR3 reads CASSYKQGPYNEQFF. The DNA for the CDR3 is TGTGCCAGCAGCTACAAGCAGGGCCCCTACAATGAGCAGTTCTTC.